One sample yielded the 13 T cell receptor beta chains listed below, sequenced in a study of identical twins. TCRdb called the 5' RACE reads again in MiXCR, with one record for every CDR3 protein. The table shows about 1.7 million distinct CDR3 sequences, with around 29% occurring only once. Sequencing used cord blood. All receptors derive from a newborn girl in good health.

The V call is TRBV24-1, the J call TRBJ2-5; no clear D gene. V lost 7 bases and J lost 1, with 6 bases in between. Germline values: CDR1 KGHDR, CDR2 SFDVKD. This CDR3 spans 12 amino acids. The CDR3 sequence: CATSRAQETQYF. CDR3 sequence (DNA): TGTGCCACCAGCCGAGCCCAAGAGACCCAGTACTTC.

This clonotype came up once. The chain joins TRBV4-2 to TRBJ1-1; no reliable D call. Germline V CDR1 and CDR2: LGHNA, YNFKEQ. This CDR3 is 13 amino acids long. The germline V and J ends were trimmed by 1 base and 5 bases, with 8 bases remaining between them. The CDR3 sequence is CASSQGPETEAFF. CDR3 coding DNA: TGTGCCAGCAGCCAAGGTCCGGAGACTGAAGCTTTCTTT.

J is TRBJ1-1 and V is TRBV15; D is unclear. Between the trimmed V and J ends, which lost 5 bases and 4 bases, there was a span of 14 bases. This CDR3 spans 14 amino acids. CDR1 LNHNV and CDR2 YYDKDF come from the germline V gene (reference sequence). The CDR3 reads CATSSQAMSTEAFF. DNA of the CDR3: TGTGCCACCAGCTCTCAGGCAATGAGCACTGAAGCTTTCTTT. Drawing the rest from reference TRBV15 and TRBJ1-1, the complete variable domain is DAMVIQNPRYQVTQFGKPVTLSCSQTLNHNVMYWYQQKSSQAPKLLFHYYDKDFNNEADTPDNFQSRRPNTSFCFLDIRSPGLGDTAMYLCATSSQAMSTEAFFGQGTRLTVV.

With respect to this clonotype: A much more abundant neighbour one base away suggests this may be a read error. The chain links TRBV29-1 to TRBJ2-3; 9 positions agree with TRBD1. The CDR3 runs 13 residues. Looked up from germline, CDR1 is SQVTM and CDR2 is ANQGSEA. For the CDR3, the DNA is TGCAGGGTTGACAGGGGGAGCACAGATACGCAGTATTTT. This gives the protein CRVDRGSTDTQYF.

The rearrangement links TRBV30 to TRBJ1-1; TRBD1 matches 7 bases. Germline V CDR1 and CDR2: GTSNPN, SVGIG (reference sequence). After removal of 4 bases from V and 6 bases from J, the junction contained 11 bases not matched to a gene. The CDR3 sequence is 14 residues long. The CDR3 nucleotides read TGTGCCTGGACCCCCGGGACAGCAAGTGCTGAAGCTTTCTTT. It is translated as CAWTPGTASAEAFF.

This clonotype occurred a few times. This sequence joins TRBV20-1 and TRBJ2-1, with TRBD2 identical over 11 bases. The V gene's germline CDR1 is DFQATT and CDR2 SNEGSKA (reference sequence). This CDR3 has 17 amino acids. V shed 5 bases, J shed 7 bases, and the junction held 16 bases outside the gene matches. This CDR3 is CSASSPVVGTSGNEQFF. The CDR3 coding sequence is TGCAGTGCTTCCAGTCCGGTGGTGGGGACTAGCGGTAATGAGCAGTTCTTC.

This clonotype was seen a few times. The CDR3 nucleotides read TGCGCCAGCAGCCCCCCTAACGAAGAGACCCAGTACTTC. Its protein product is CASSPPNEETQYF. The chain is built from TRBV4-1 and TRBJ2-5; D uncertain. V was pared by 4 bases and J by 3 bases, with 9 bases between. Germline V gene lookup returns CDR1 MGHRA and CDR2 YSYEKL. This CDR3 is 13 amino acids long.

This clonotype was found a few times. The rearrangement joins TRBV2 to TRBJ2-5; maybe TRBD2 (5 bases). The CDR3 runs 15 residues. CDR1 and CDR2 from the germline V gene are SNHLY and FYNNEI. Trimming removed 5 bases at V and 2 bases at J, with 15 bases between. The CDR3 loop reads CASSPPRTLQETQYF. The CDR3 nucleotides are TGTGCCAGCAGTCCTCCCCGGACTTTACAAGAGACCCAGTACTTC.

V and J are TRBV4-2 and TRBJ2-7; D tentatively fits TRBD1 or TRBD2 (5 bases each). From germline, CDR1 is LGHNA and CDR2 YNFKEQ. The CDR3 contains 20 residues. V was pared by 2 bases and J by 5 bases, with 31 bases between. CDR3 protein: CASSQTRGRYLPGRWNEQYF. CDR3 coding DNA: TGTGCCAGCAGCCAAACACGGGGCCGTTATTTACCAGGAAGATGGAACGAGCAGTACTTC.

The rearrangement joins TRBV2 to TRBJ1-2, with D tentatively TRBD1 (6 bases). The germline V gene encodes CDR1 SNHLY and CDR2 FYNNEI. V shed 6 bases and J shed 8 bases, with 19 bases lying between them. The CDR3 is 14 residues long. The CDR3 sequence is CASSPTRDINGYTF. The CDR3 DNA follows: TGTGCCAGCAGCCCTACCCGGGACATAAACGGCTACACCTTC.

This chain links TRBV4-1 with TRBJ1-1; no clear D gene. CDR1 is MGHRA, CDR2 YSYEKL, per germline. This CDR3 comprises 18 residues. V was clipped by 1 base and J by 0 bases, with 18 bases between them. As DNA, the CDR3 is TGCGCCAGCAGCCAAGGTCCGGGGTTCAAGTACATGAACACTGAAGCTTTCTTT. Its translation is CASSQGPGFKYMNTEAFF.

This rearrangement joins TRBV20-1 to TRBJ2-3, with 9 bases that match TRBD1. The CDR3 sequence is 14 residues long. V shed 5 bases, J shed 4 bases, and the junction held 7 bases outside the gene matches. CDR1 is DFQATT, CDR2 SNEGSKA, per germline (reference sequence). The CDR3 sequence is CSASNRGRADTQYF. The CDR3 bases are TGCAGTGCTTCAAACAGGGGGCGCGCAGATACGCAGTATTTT.

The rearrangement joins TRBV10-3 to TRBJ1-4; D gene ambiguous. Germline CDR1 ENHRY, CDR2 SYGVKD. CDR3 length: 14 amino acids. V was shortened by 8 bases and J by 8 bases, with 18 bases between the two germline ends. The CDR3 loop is CAISQREVGEKLFF. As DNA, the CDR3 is TGTGCCATCTCCCAAAGGGAGGTAGGGGAAAAACTGTTTTTT.